Here is one TCR beta chain with its context. Measured with immunoSEQ multiplex PCR; TCRdb has only the in-frame clones, and not every one. The sample has 150,000 or so clones; 88% are singletons. This sample is part of a study of lymphopenia after photon versus proton radiotherapy. The TCR sequence derives from a man aged 45-60 years with gastric cancer. This material consisted of peripheral blood, taken from a patient treated with photon-based radiotherapy.

The CDR3 DNA reads TGTGCCAGCAGCCTAAGGACAGGGAGGAATGAAAAACTGTTTTTT. This codes for CASSLRTGRNEKLFF. This chain connects TRBV7-2 to TRBJ1-4, with 8 nucleotides matching TRBD1. With V trimmed by 5 bases and J by 5 bases, 7 bases remained unmatched. Germline CDR1 and CDR2: SGHTA and FQGNSA. CDR3 size: 15 residues.